The next 25 T cell receptor beta chains were all read from a single sample in a study of blood T cell repertoires in COVID-19. Clones were sequenced by immunoSEQ multiplex PCR, and TCRdb holds only the in-frame ones, with some missing. The data hold roughly 190,000 clones, with 83% observed a single time. The source material was peripheral blood. These TCRs come from a woman in her thirties or forties with acute or convalescent COVID-19.

Note on this clone: At one of its ends the junction is not consistent with the germline gene, which may arise from a read error. This rearrangement joins TRBV6-1 to TRBJ2-1; 8 bases fit TRBD1. The germline CDR1 and CDR2 sequences are MNHNS and SASEGT. The CDR3 is 15 amino acids. CDR3 in amino acids: CASSEGTGYYNEQFF. DNA for the CDR3: TGTGCCAGCAGCGAAGGGACAGGATACTACAATGAGCAGTTCTTC.

This chain links TRBV7-8 with TRBJ2-7; tentatively, D is TRBD1 (6 bases). The V gene's germline CDR1 is SGHVS and CDR2 FQNEAQ. V was clipped by 7 bases and J by 3 bases, with 19 bases between them. This CDR3 comprises 15 residues. DNA for the CDR3: TGTGCCAGCATCCCAGATCCGGGACACAACTACGAGCAGTACTTC. The encoded protein is CASIPDPGHNYEQYF.

The CDR3 DNA reads as TGTGCCAGCAGCCTCGGGGGACTACGTCTCCATGAGCAGTTCTTC. It yields the protein CASSLGGLRLHEQFF. The V and J genes are TRBV11-2 and TRBJ2-1; 7 nucleotides agree with TRBD2. With V trimmed by 5 bases and J by 8 bases, 12 bases remained unmatched. The CDR3 runs 15 residues. The germline CDR1 and CDR2 sequences are SGHAT and FQNNGV. The full variable domain, completed using reference TRBV11-2 and TRBJ2-1, is EAGVAQSPRYKIIEKRQSVAFWCNPISGHATLYWYQQILGQGPKLLIQFQNNGVVDDSQLPKDRFSAERLKGVDSTLKIQPAKLEDSAVYLCASSLGGLRLHEQFFGPGTRLTVL.

Note on this clone: Other DNA sequences in the same sample also yield this CDR3. The chain is built from TRBV12-3 or TRBV12-4 and TRBJ1-1; D gene ambiguous. CDR3 size: 13 residues. The ends were cut back, 3 bases at V and 1 base at J, with 6 bases in the middle. This CDR3 is CASSFVRNTEAFF. CDR3 in DNA: TGTGCCAGCAGTTTTGTCAGGAACACTGAAGCTTTCTTT.

This sequence joins TRBV11-2 and TRBJ1-1, with D possibly TRBD1 on 6 matching bases. The CDR3 is 12 amino acids. The germline gives CDR1 SGHAT, CDR2 FQNNGV. The V gene lost 6 bases and the J gene lost 11 bases, with 16 bases spanning the gap. In DNA, the CDR3 is TGTGCCAGCAGTCTTACAGGGACGTGGGCTTTCTTT. This gives the protein CASSLTGTWAFF.

Concerning this clone itself: At one end, the junction sequence differs from germline, possibly due to a read error. CDR3 sequence (DNA): TGCGCCCGCAGCTGGGGGGGGGCCCTCTCCTACGAGCAGTACTTC. Translating it yields CARSWGGALSYEQYF. The chain carries TRBV5-1 and TRBJ2-7; D might be TRBD2 (7 bases). CDR3 size: 15 residues. Germline-derived CDR1 and CDR2 are SGHRS and YFSETQ.

The V call is TRBV5-6, the J call TRBJ2-7; 7 nucleotides line up with TRBD2. Germline assignment: CDR1 SGHDT and CDR2 YYEEEE. The CDR3 length is 14 residues. After removal of 7 bases from V and 1 base from J, the junction contained 8 bases not matched to a gene. CDR3 loop: CASWGSSGSYEQYF. CDR3 DNA sequence: TGTGCCAGCTGGGGATCTAGCGGTTCCTACGAGCAGTACTTC.

V usage is TRBV27 and J usage is TRBJ2-3, with TRBD2 identical over 8 bases. Germline assignment: CDR1 MNHEY and CDR2 SMNVEV (reference sequence). CDR3 length: 17 amino acids. V lost 2 bases to trimming and J lost 2 bases; unmatched junction nucleotides: 9. The CDR3 loop is CASSLLMAGGITDTQYF. As DNA, the CDR3 is TGTGCCAGCAGTTTACTGATGGCGGGGGGCATCACAGATACGCAGTATTTT.

This clone has only one observation. This rearrangement joins TRBV27 to TRBJ2-1; no clear D. V lost 2 bases, J lost 3 bases, and 17 bases lay in between. Germline loops: CDR1 MNHEY, CDR2 SMNVEV (reference sequence). This CDR3 has 17 residues. CDR3 sequence reads: CASSLRSAFGFYNEQFF. The CDR3 coding sequence is TGTGCCAGCAGTTTACGTTCAGCGTTTGGATTCTACAATGAGCAGTTCTTC.

The chain carries TRBV2 and TRBJ2-1; 8 bases are a match to TRBD2. Germline loops: CDR1 SNHLY, CDR2 FYNNEI. Trimming removed 7 bases from V and 3 bases from J; junction bases left unmatched: 8. This CDR3 contains 15 residues. The CDR3, as DNA: TGTGCCAGCACCCCCAAAACTAGCGGCTACAATGAGCAGTTCTTC. Translated: CASTPKTSGYNEQFF.

This clone was observed a handful of times. The chain's CDR3 is CASSQSRPGGSYEQYF. In DNA form, the CDR3 reads TGCGCCAGCAGCCAAAGCCGGCCAGGGGGTTCCTACGAGCAGTACTTC. The chain couples TRBV4-1 to TRBJ2-7; 7 positions agree with TRBD1. Germline V gene sequence: CDR1 MGHRA, CDR2 YSYEKL. J gave up 1 base and V 2 bases, and 8 bases lay outside the gene matches. This CDR3 region has 16 residues.

The chain joins TRBV6-2 or TRBV6-3 to TRBJ1-2; no firm D call. Per the germline V gene, CDR1 is MNHEY and CDR2 is SVGEGT. There are 12 residues in the CDR3. The ends were cut back, 2 bases at V and 6 bases at J, with 7 bases in the middle. CDR3 region: CASSYGTHGYTF. The CDR3 nucleotides are TGTGCCAGCAGTTACGGCACCCATGGCTACACCTTC.

Only a few counts were recorded for this clone. CDR3 in DNA: TGCGCCAGCAGTGGGAGATACCACTTTTCTTATAGCAATCAGCCCCAGCATTTT. It translates to CASSGRYHFSYSNQPQHF. The V and J genes are TRBV10-1 and TRBJ1-5; D is uncertain. In germline, CDR1 is WNHNN, CDR2 SYGVQD (reference sequence). The germline V and J ends were trimmed by 4 bases and 0 bases, with 19 bases remaining between them. CDR3 length: 18 amino acids.

The gene calls are TRBV28 and TRBJ1-1; a possible D gene is TRBD1 (5 bases). From germline, CDR1 is MDHEN and CDR2 SYDVKM. V lost 5 bases and J lost 3, with 16 bases in between. This CDR3 has 15 amino acids. CDR3 DNA: TGTGCCAGCAGTCGTCCCCAGGGAGGCGACACTGAAGCTTTCTTT. Protein: CASSRPQGGDTEAFF.

Concerning this clone: Other DNA sequences in the same sample also yield this CDR3. J is TRBJ2-7 and V is TRBV5-6; no firm D call. This CDR3 spans 11 amino acids. Trimming took 0 bases from V and 7 from J, leaving 5 bases between them. From germline, CDR1 is SGHDT and CDR2 YYEEEE. CDR3: CASSLAREQYF. Written as DNA, the CDR3 is TGTGCCAGCAGCTTGGCTAGGGAGCAGTACTTC. The full variable domain, rest sourced from reference TRBV5-6 and TRBJ2-7, is DAGVTQSPTHLIKTRGQQVTLRCSPKSGHDTVSWYQQALGQGPQFIFQYYEEEERQRGNFPDRFSGHQFPNYSSELNVNALLLGDSALYLCASSLAREQYFGPGTRLTVT.

V and J are TRBV6-1 and TRBJ1-1; D not certain. Trimming removed 3 bases from V and 6 bases from J, with 11 bases in between. CDR3 length: 13 residues. CDR1 and CDR2 from the germline V gene are MNHNS and SASEGT. CDR3 nucleotide sequence: TGTGCCAGCAGTGACCCCGGAGTCCCTGAAGCTTTCTTT. Encoded protein: CASSDPGVPEAFF.

The chain has TRBV5-1 and TRBJ2-2; 10 bases map to TRBD2. Germline V gene lookup returns CDR1 SGHRS and CDR2 YFSETQ. J was trimmed by 6 bases and V by 2 bases; bases with no gene match: 4. This CDR3 has 15 residues. DNA for the CDR3: TGCGCCAGCAGCTTAGGGACTAGCGACGCCGGGGAGCTGTTTTTT. Translation: CASSLGTSDAGELFF.

DNA of the CDR3: TGTGCCACACAGGGGCAGGATGAAGCTTTCTTT. As protein: CATQGQDEAFF. This sequence joins TRBV2 and TRBJ1-1; 7 bases agree with TRBD1. With 10 bases clipped from V and 7 bases from J, the junction kept 6 bases outside the gene matches. The CDR3 covers 11 residues. Germline-derived CDR1 and CDR2 are SNHLY and FYNNEI.

The CDR3 bases are TGTGCCAGCAGCTTAGTCCCGGGTAGCTCCTACAATGAGCAGTTCTTC. This translates into CASSLVPGSSYNEQFF. V and J are TRBV7-9 and TRBJ2-1; D gene unclear. The length of the CDR3 is 16 residues. In germline, CDR1 is SEHNR, CDR2 FQNEAQ (reference sequence). V was trimmed by 1 base and J by 0 bases, leaving 10 bases between them. The whole variable domain, filled in from reference TRBV7-9 and TRBJ2-1, reads DTGVSQNPRHKITKRGQNVTFRCDPISEHNRLYWYRQTLGQGPEFLTYFQNEAQLEKSRLLSDRFSAERPKGSFSTLEIQRTEQGDSAMYLCASSLVPGSSYNEQFFGPGTRLTVL.

In this sample, this clone turned up once. The chain has TRBV24-1 and TRBJ2-7; 11 nucleotides agree with TRBD1. Germline V CDR1 and CDR2: KGHDR, SFDVKD. Losses at the gene ends were 4 bases for V and 2 bases for J; bases not matched to a gene: 3. This CDR3 region has 15 residues. The CDR3 protein is CATSDPGQGAYEQYF. CDR3 in DNA: TGTGCCACCAGTGACCCGGGACAGGGGGCCTACGAGCAGTACTTC.

The chain uses TRBV2 and TRBJ2-4; 7 bases are shared with TRBD2. The J segment lost 7 bases and the V segment lost 8 bases, leaving 5 bases of the junction unmatched. Germline CDR1 is SNHLY and CDR2 is FYNNEI. The CDR3 extends over 12 amino acids. The DNA for the CDR3 is TGTGCCAGCCAGCGGGGTGAGAACATTCAGTACTTC. This translates into CASQRGENIQYF.

The V gene is TRBV6-6, the J gene TRBJ1-2; possibly TRBD1 for D (5 bases). This CDR3 is 15 amino acids long. Germline CDR1 is MNHNY and CDR2 is SVGAGI (reference sequence). Trimming shortened V by 0 bases and J by 2 bases, and 10 bases separated the two germline ends. The CDR3 bases are TGTGCCAGCAGTTACTCGAATCCAGGGAACTATGGCTACACCTTC. Translated: CASSYSNPGNYGYTF.

This chain's CDR3 is CASRGLNTDTQYF. CDR3 bases: TGTGCCAGCAGAGGACTAAACACAGATACGCAGTATTTT. J is TRBJ2-3 and V is TRBV28; D is perhaps TRBD2 (6 bases). V was cut by 6 bases and J by 2 bases, with 9 bases left in between. The germline V gene encodes CDR1 MDHEN and CDR2 SYDVKM. The CDR3 is 13 amino acids.

This clone was detected only once. The chain carries TRBV5-1 and TRBJ2-3; tentatively, D is TRBD2 (5 bases). V lost 4 bases and J lost 3, with 12 bases in between. Germline CDR1 is SGHRS and CDR2 is YFSETQ. The CDR3 totals 14 residues. Here the CDR3 DNA reads TGCGCCAGCAGCGGCCTCCCGGGGACAGATACGCAGTATTTT. This codes for CASSGLPGTDTQYF.

This clone appeared a single time. The V gene is TRBV6-1, the J gene TRBJ2-7, with TRBD1 identical over 8 bases. The CDR3 spans 14 residues. Germline lookup yields CDR1 MNHNS and CDR2 SASEGT. J was trimmed by 4 bases and V by 3 bases; bases with no gene match: 5. The CDR3 sequence is CASSDLDREYEQYF. DNA for the CDR3: TGTGCCAGCAGTGATTTGGACAGGGAGTACGAGCAGTACTTC.